This is a list of T cell receptor beta chains from one sample in a study of blood T cells in healthy people across ages. Via MiXCR, TCRdb re-called the 5' RACE reads, giving one row per CDR3 protein. The sample holds approximately 1.5 million distinct CDR3 sequences, about 42% seen once. Sequencing used blood. The source of these receptors is a woman between 18 and 29 years old in good health. The CDR3 runs from the conserved cysteine through the conserved F or W. The D gene is left open where the match is weak. The size of a clone is reported for some rows only, either as once, few or many, or as a class for expanded clones.

D gene,clone size,V gene,J gene,CDR3 protein,CDR3 DNA
TRBD1,.,TRBV10-3,TRBJ2-7,CAIGTDKYEQYF,TGTGCCATAGGGACAGATAAATACGAGCAGTACTTC
TRBD2,.,TRBV12-3/TRBV12-4,TRBJ2-7,CASSPLGLAGAYEQYF,TGTGCCAGCAGCCCGCTGGGACTAGCGGGGGCTTACGAGCAGTACTTC
.,.,TRBV10-3,TRBJ1-2,CAISESTGCGYTF,TGTGCCATCAGTGAGTCGACGGGCTGTGGCTACACCTTC
.,.,TRBV4-3,TRBJ1-6,CASSWGIGSPLHF,TGCGCCAGCAGTTGGGGTATCGGTTCACCCCTCCACTTT
TRBD2,.,TRBV7-8,TRBJ2-3,CASSPRVAGRTDTQYF,TGTGCCAGCAGCCCCAGAGTAGCGGGGCGCACAGATACGCAGTATTTT
.,.,TRBV7-6,TRBJ1-2,CASSPMTSNYGYTF,TGTGCCAGCAGCCCGATGACAAGTAACTATGGCTACACCTTC
.,many,TRBV6-1,TRBJ2-7,CASRDIYEQYF,TGTGCCAGCAGAGATATCTACGAGCAGTACTTC
.,few,TRBV7-9,TRBJ2-6,CASSPDFLGANVLTF,TGTGCCAGCAGCCCCGATTTTTTAGGGGCCAACGTCCTGACTTTC
TRBD2,.,TRBV6-1,TRBJ2-7,CASNPASGRLSYEQYF,TGTGCCAGCAATCCAGCTAGCGGGAGGCTCTCCTACGAGCAGTACTTC
TRBD1,.,TRBV10-3,TRBJ2-7,CAISHRDRFYEQYF,TGTGCCATCAGTCACCGGGACAGATTCTACGAGCAGTACTTC
TRBD1,few,TRBV6-5,TRBJ2-6,CASSYSTGYSSGANVLTF,TGTGCCAGCAGTTACTCGACAGGGTACAGCTCTGGGGCCAACGTCCTGACTTTC
.,few,TRBV11-2,TRBJ1-1,CASSGGAFTEAFF,TGTGCCAGCAGCGGGGGGGCCTTCACTGAAGCTTTCTTT
TRBD2,.,TRBV28,TRBJ2-1,CASSSGTRTWETQFF,TGTGCCAGCAGTTCAGGGACTAGGACGTGGGAGACCCAGTTCTTC
.,few,TRBV7-9,TRBJ1-4,CASSLAHREFEKLFF,TGTGCCAGCAGCTTAGCGCATAGGGAATTCGAAAAACTGTTTTTT
TRBD1,.,TRBV3-1,TRBJ1-1,CASSPDRGEPFF,TGTGCCAGCAGCCCGGACAGGGGTGAACCTTTCTTT
TRBD1,few,TRBV29-1,TRBJ2-1,CSVGTGYEQFF,TGCAGCGTAGGGACAGGTTATGAGCAGTTCTTC
TRBD2,.,TRBV14,TRBJ2-1,CASSQDQREDNEQFF,TGTGCCAGCAGCCAAGACCAGCGGGAGGACAATGAGCAGTTCTTC
TRBD1,few,TRBV29-1,TRBJ2-7,CSVVAGTGYDEQYF,TGCAGCGTTGTGGCCGGGACAGGTTATGACGAGCAGTACTTC
TRBD2,few,TRBV7-2,TRBJ2-7,CASSLEREGEQYF,TGTGCCAGCAGCCTAGAGAGGGAGGGTGAGCAGTACTTC
.,few,TRBV20-1,TRBJ1-5,CSARPRTGSQPQHF,TGCAGTGCTAGACCTCGAACAGGGAGTCAGCCCCAGCATTTT
.,many,TRBV5-1,TRBJ2-7,CASSLAGLKNYEQYF,TGCGCCAGCAGCTTGGCGGGACTCAAAAACTACGAGCAGTACTTC
.,.,TRBV29-1,TRBJ2-3,CSAKERVTDTQYF,TGCAGCGCCAAAGAGAGAGTCACAGATACGCAGTATTTT
TRBD2,many,TRBV5-1,TRBJ2-3,CASSLAGGADTQYF,TGTGCCAGCAGCTTAGCGGGAGGAGCAGATACGCAGTATTTT
TRBD1,few,TRBV20-1,TRBJ2-7,CSGKTGLSYEQYF,TGCAGTGGCAAGACAGGGTTAAGCTACGAGCAGTACTTC
.,.,TRBV28,TRBJ2-7,CASSPTSGAGFGEQYF,TGTGCCAGCAGTCCAACGTCAGGGGCAGGCTTCGGCGAGCAGTACTTC
.,.,TRBV10-3,TRBJ1-2,CAISESFAGYTF,TGTGCCATCAGTGAGTCGTTTGCTGGCTACACCTTC
TRBD2,few,TRBV20-1,TRBJ2-7,CSARGAGTYEQYF,TGCAGTGCTAGGGGAGCGGGAACCTACGAGCAGTACTTC
.,.,TRBV13,TRBJ2-6,CASSNLRRSGANVLTF,TGTGCCAGCAGCAACCTCCGACGCTCTGGGGCCAACGTCCTGACTTTC
.,.,TRBV10-3,TRBJ1-1,CAIRGDTEAFF,TGTGCCATCCGGGGGGATACTGAAGCTTTCTTT
.,.,TRBV4-3,TRBJ2-7,CASSQDASTGYEQYF,TGCGCCAGCAGCCAGGATGCCTCTACTGGATACGAGCAGTACTTC
.,.,TRBV2,TRBJ2-7,CASTRIYNEQYF,TGTGCCAGCACCCGAATCTACAACGAGCAGTACTTC
.,once,TRBV7-9,TRBJ2-5,CASSFQGRIETQYF,TGTGCCAGCAGCTTTCAGGGTAGAATAGAGACCCAGTACTTC
.,.,TRBV15,TRBJ1-5,CATSRDRIGDNQPQHF,TGTGCCACCAGCAGAGATCGAATCGGGGACAATCAGCCCCAGCATTTT
.,few,TRBV7-2,TRBJ2-1,CASSTNGGMGAYNEQFF,TGTGCCAGCAGCACGAACGGGGGAATGGGCGCCTACAATGAGCAGTTCTTC
.,.,TRBV7-2,TRBJ2-7,CASSLGPTSSYEQYF,TGTGCCAGCAGCTTAGGTCCAACCAGCTCCTACGAGCAGTACTTC
TRBD1,.,TRBV4-3,TRBJ1-1,CASNQDRGGNTEAFF,TGCGCCAGCAACCAAGACAGGGGAGGAAACACTGAAGCTTTCTTT
TRBD2,.,TRBV6-6,TRBJ2-5,CASDAGGRGRKETQYF,TGTGCCAGCGACGCGGGGGGGAGGGGGCGAAAGGAGACCCAGTACTTC
.,.,TRBV27,TRBJ1-3,CASSPLTGSGNTIYF,TGTGCCAGCAGTCCCCTCACAGGCTCTGGAAACACCATATATTTT
.,.,TRBV6-5,TRBJ1-5,CASSYSSRGEGQPQHF,TGTGCCAGCAGTTACTCGAGTCGGGGAGAGGGTCAGCCCCAGCATTTT
.,.,TRBV27,TRBJ2-1,CASKEAARGNEQFF,TGTGCCAGCAAAGAGGCTGCGCGAGGCAATGAGCAGTTCTTC
.,once,TRBV11-2,TRBJ2-6,CASSLLAGVLTF,TGTGCCAGCAGCTTACTGGCAGGCGTCCTGACTTTC
TRBD2,once,TRBV20-1,TRBJ2-5,CSAWTSGGETQYF,TGCAGTGCTTGGACTAGCGGGGGAGAGACCCAGTACTTC
.,once,TRBV11-3,TRBJ2-5,CVSSLVAGGTQYF,TGTGTCAGCAGCTTAGTCGCCGGCGGGACCCAGTACTTC
TRBD1,.,TRBV5-4,TRBJ2-7,CASSDRTGINEQYF,TGTGCCAGCAGCGATCGGACAGGGATCAACGAGCAGTACTTC
TRBD2,.,TRBV12-3/TRBV12-4,TRBJ2-5,CASSSQAGGQETQYF,TGTGCCAGCAGTTCTCAAGCGGGGGGGCAAGAGACCCAGTACTTC
TRBD1,.,TRBV6-1,TRBJ1-2,CASSDRDRGAPGYTF,TGTGCCAGCAGCGATCGGGACAGGGGTGCTCCTGGCTACACCTTC
.,few,TRBV28,TRBJ2-7,CASPPHRVFGGSYEQYF,TGTGCCAGCCCGCCCCACAGGGTTTTCGGAGGGTCCTACGAGCAGTACTTC
TRBD2,many,TRBV4-3,TRBJ2-7,CASSQKRDSYNEQYF,TGCGCCAGCAGCCAGAAGCGGGACTCCTACAATGAGCAGTACTTC
.,few,TRBV25-1,TRBJ2-7,CASSEGLGGRQSYEQYF,TGTGCCAGCAGTGAAGGGTTAGGGGGACGCCAGTCCTACGAGCAGTACTTC
.,few,TRBV20-1,TRBJ2-7,CSAGRQAPYEQYF,TGCAGTGCTGGGAGACAGGCGCCCTACGAGCAGTACTTC
.,.,TRBV6-2/TRBV6-3,TRBJ1-2,CASSFTGTRDGYTF,TGTGCCAGCAGTTTCACCGGGACAAGGGACGGCTACACCTTC
.,.,TRBV4-3,TRBJ1-2,CASSQDSGESNGYTF,TGCGCCAGCAGCCAAGACTCGGGGGAGAGTAATGGCTACACCTTC